The 29 T cell receptor beta chains given below trace back to one sample, sequenced in a study of T cell changes during pregnancy in multiple sclerosis. Some clones are missing from TCRdb's copy, which holds only in-frame ones; the method was immunoSEQ multiplex PCR. The repertoire holds 88,000 or so clones, about 90% seen once, with about 1.5% in the top ten. The sample in question was peripheral blood, obtained before pregnancy. All receptors come from a female donor with multiple sclerosis, enrolled in a pregnancy study.

The chain couples TRBV7-8 to TRBJ2-1; possible D gene TRBD1, 6 bases. The V gene's germline CDR1 is SGHVS and CDR2 FQNEAQ. The V end was cut by 2 bases, the J end by 5 bases, with 13 bases between. The CDR3 loop spans 15 amino acids. The CDR3 loop reads CASSLKGVRHNEQFF. CDR3 DNA: TGTGCCAGCAGCTTAAAGGGGGTTAGACACAATGAGCAGTTCTTC.

The rearrangement uses TRBV29-1 and TRBJ1-1, with TRBD1 matching over 9 bases. The CDR3 contains 15 residues. V dropped 6 bases and J dropped 3; count of bases not matched to a gene: 11. In germline, CDR1 is SQVTM, CDR2 ANQGSEA. CDR3 amino acids: CSVERVGTGHTEAFF. The CDR3, as DNA: TGCAGCGTCGAACGGGTTGGGACAGGGCACACTGAAGCTTTCTTT.

The chain has TRBV19 and TRBJ2-5; TRBD2 agrees at 7 bases. CDR3 size: 15 residues. Germline CDR1 and CDR2: LNHDA and SQIVND (reference sequence). The junction had 9 bases not matched to a gene; V was cut back by 3 bases and J by 5 bases. The CDR3 DNA reads as TGTGCCAGTAGTATGTGGCTAGCGGACGAGGAGACCCAGTACTTC. This translates into CASSMWLADEETQYF.

The chain is built from TRBV2 and TRBJ1-3; 8 bases agree with TRBD1. The CDR3 length is 14 residues. J was trimmed by 2 bases and V by 6 bases; bases with no gene match: 3. CDR1 is SNHLY and CDR2 is FYNNEI in the germline V gene. The CDR3 is CASSVQGAGNTIYF. CDR3 nucleotides: TGTGCCAGCAGCGTACAGGGGGCTGGAAACACCATATATTTT.

The chain carries TRBV9 and TRBJ2-3; D uncertain. Germline V gene lookup returns CDR1 SGDLS and CDR2 YYNGEE. Trimming left V 4 bases short and J 3 bases short, with 15 bases between. The CDR3 consists of 15 residues. This chain's CDR3 is CASSYESRVTDTQYF. Here the CDR3 DNA reads TGTGCCAGCAGCTACGAATCACGGGTAACAGATACGCAGTATTTT.

V usage is TRBV4-1 and J usage is TRBJ1-2, with unresolved D. In germline, CDR1 is MGHRA, CDR2 YSYEKL. The CDR3 spans 14 residues. Trimming shortened V by 4 bases and J by 3 bases, and 12 bases separated the two germline ends. The CDR3 coding sequence is TGCGCCAGCAGCCTGGGGAGGGCGGACTATGGCTACACCTTC. As protein: CASSLGRADYGYTF.

Written as DNA, the CDR3 is TGTGCCAGCAGTTACTCGAATGGGGGGGGTCCCGCTGAGCAGTTCTTC. Residues: CASSYSNGGGPAEQFF. This chain links TRBV6-6 with TRBJ2-1; TRBD2 aligns across 7 bases. V was pared by 0 bases and J by 9 bases, with 11 bases of the junction left unmatched. CDR1 and CDR2 from the germline V gene are MNHNY and SVGAGI (reference sequence). This CDR3 has 16 residues.

The rearrangement links TRBV9 to TRBJ1-2; 7 bases fit TRBD1. The CDR3 loop spans 13 amino acids. The germline V gene encodes CDR1 SGDLS and CDR2 YYNGEE. V was clipped by 4 bases and J by 7 bases; unmatched bases: 7. As DNA, the CDR3 is TGTGCCAGCAGCCCTCGGACAGGCGGTGGCTACACCTTC. Its protein is CASSPRTGGGYTF.

The chain is built from TRBV29-1 and TRBJ1-1, with D perhaps TRBD1 (6 bases). There are 12 residues in the CDR3. From germline, CDR1 is SQVTM and CDR2 ANQGSEA. Trimming took off 2 bases at V and 7 bases at J, with 11 bases between the two ends. The CDR3 nucleotides read TGCAGCGTTGAATCGACAGGAGATGAAGCTTTCTTT. The encoded protein is CSVESTGDEAFF.

The chain links TRBV7-9 to TRBJ1-1, with D tentatively TRBD1 (5 bases). V lost 4 bases and J 4 bases, leaving 10 bases between the germline ends. The CDR3 extends over 13 amino acids. Germline values: CDR1 SEHNR, CDR2 FQNEAQ (reference sequence). CDR3 sequence reads: CASSSRDPTEAFF. The CDR3 DNA reads TGTGCCAGCAGCTCCAGGGATCCCACTGAAGCTTTCTTT.

This clone was found once. V gene TRBV15 combines with J gene TRBJ1-1; unclear D gene. Germline V gene data show CDR1 as LNHNV and CDR2 as YYDKDF (reference sequence). The V end was cut by 0 bases, the J end by 4 bases, with 12 bases between. The CDR3 runs to 15 residues. DNA for the CDR3: TGTGCCACCAGCAGAGATCGCGGCTTGAGCACTGAAGCTTTCTTT. Translation: CATSRDRGLSTEAFF.

The chain couples TRBV10-3 to TRBJ1-6, with D unclear. CDR3 length equals 13 residues. The V end lost 7 bases, the J end lost 6 bases, and 10 bases lay between the germline ends. Germline CDR1 and CDR2: ENHRY and SYGVKD. DNA of the CDR3: TGTGCCATCACTCACGGAGCTAATTCACCCCTCCACTTT. As protein: CAITHGANSPLHF.

The chain links TRBV19 to TRBJ1-2; D is possibly TRBD1 (5 bases). Germline CDR1 reads LNHDA; CDR2 reads SQIVND (reference sequence). There are 16 residues in the CDR3. The V gene lost 5 bases and the J gene lost 3 bases, with 19 bases spanning the gap. The CDR3 DNA sequence: TGTGCCAGTAGTCCGCTTCGAACAGGCAGGGACTATGGCTACACCTTC. This translates into CASSPLRTGRDYGYTF.

The rearrangement links TRBV29-1 to TRBJ2-7; 7 bases line up with TRBD2. This CDR3 has 13 amino acids. Trimming removed 4 bases from V and 3 bases from J; junction bases left unmatched: 6. The germline V gene encodes CDR1 SQVTM and CDR2 ANQGSEA. The CDR3 sequence is CSVGAGDHYEQYF. The CDR3 bases are TGCAGCGTTGGCGCGGGGGACCACTACGAGCAGTACTTC.

The chain carries TRBV10-3 and TRBJ2-5, with unresolved D. Germline loops: CDR1 ENHRY, CDR2 SYGVKD. V lost 3 bases and J lost 3, with 5 bases in between. The CDR3 length is 12 residues. The CDR3 here is CAISEPEETQYF. The CDR3 DNA reads as TGTGCCATCAGTGAACCAGAAGAGACCCAGTACTTC.

The genes are TRBV5-1 and TRBJ2-7; perhaps TRBD1 as D (6 bases). This CDR3 has 14 residues. V lost 5 bases and J 3 bases, leaving 15 bases between the germline ends. Germline V gene data show CDR1 as SGHRS and CDR2 as YFSETQ. As DNA, the CDR3 is TGCGCCAGCAGATGGACCGTGGACAGCTACGAGCAGTACTTC. Protein sequence: CASRWTVDSYEQYF.

The chain recombines TRBV5-1 with TRBJ1-1, with D perhaps TRBD1 (6 bases). The CDR3 loop spans 15 amino acids. Germline assignment: CDR1 SGHRS and CDR2 YFSETQ. V was cut by 4 bases and J by 1 base, with 14 bases left in between. The CDR3 DNA reads TGCGCCAGCAGCGGGGGGGGCACAGGGAACACTGAAGCTTTCTTT. Its translation is CASSGGGTGNTEAFF.

This chain joins TRBV13 and TRBJ2-7, with no clear D. The V end was cut by 3 bases, the J end by 2 bases, with 11 bases between. The CDR3 has 14 residues. The germline gives CDR1 PRHDT, CDR2 FYEKMQ (reference sequence). In DNA, the CDR3 is TGTGCCAGCAGCTTTTCCGACATCACCTACGAGCAGTACTTC. Translated, it gives CASSFSDITYEQYF.

As DNA, the CDR3 is TGTGCCAGCAGCCAAGCGGCGGGGGGGCTCAATGAGCAGTTCTTC. Its protein product is CASSQAAGGLNEQFF. V gene TRBV4-2 combines with J gene TRBJ2-1; 9 bases match TRBD2. Germline V CDR1 and CDR2: LGHNA, YNFKEQ. The CDR3 is made up of 15 amino acids. The V segment lost 1 base and the J segment 6 bases; nucleotides outside the gene matches: 4.

The V call is TRBV5-4, the J call TRBJ2-2, with 9 positions matching TRBD2. The CDR3 covers 17 residues. Germline CDR1 and CDR2: SGHNT and YYREEE (reference sequence). V lost 4 bases, J lost 4 bases, and 11 bases stayed unmatched. The CDR3 is CASSPRGGGAFTGELFF. CDR3 nucleotide sequence: TGTGCCAGCAGCCCACGTGGCGGGGGGGCTTTCACCGGGGAGCTGTTTTTT.

This chain joins TRBV2 and TRBJ1-2, with 7 nucleotides matching TRBD1. The CDR3 runs 16 residues. Germline V gene lookup returns CDR1 SNHLY and CDR2 FYNNEI. After removal of 4 bases from V and 0 bases from J, the junction contained 8 bases not matched to a gene. CDR3 DNA: TGTGCCAGCAGTGGCGGGACAGCCTCATCTAACTATGGCTACACCTTC. Translated: CASSGGTASSNYGYTF.

Comments on this clone: This CDR3 is also generated by other DNA sequences in the sample. The chain links TRBV29-1 to TRBJ1-1, with TRBD1 matching over 7 bases. This CDR3 is built from 15 residues. Losses at the gene ends were 7 bases for V and 4 bases for J; bases not matched to a gene: 15. CDR1 is SQVTM, CDR2 ANQGSEA, per germline. DNA for the CDR3: TGCAGCGATGTACCACAGGGGTCAGCGTCCACTGAAGCTTTCTTT. Amino acid sequence: CSDVPQGSASTEAFF.

The chain recombines TRBV6-5 with TRBJ2-3; D possibly corresponds to TRBD2 (7 bases). The ends were cut back, 4 bases at V and 3 bases at J, with 14 bases in the middle. Germline CDR1 MNHEY, CDR2 SVGAGI. This CDR3 spans 15 amino acids. This chain's CDR3 is CASSFRGARTDTQYF. CDR3 bases: TGTGCCAGCAGTTTCCGGGGGGCCAGGACAGATACGCAGTATTTT.

DNA for the CDR3: TGTGCCAGCAGCTCCGGACAGAGCCTTTATAATTCACCCCTCCACTTT. Translating gives CASSSGQSLYNSPLHF. The V and J genes are TRBV7-9 and TRBJ1-6, with D possibly TRBD1 on 6 matching bases. Germline V gives CDR1 SEHNR, CDR2 FQNEAQ (reference sequence). The CDR3 sequence is 16 residues long. Trimming removed 4 bases from V and 4 bases from J, with 14 bases in between.

The chain has TRBV6-1 and TRBJ1-1; D is possibly TRBD1 (5 bases). Germline CDR1 is MNHNS and CDR2 is SASEGT. CDR3 length: 15 residues. The V end was cut by 1 base, the J end by 0 bases, with 9 bases between. Here the CDR3 reads CASSEGGVMNTEAFF. DNA for the CDR3: TGTGCCAGCAGTGAAGGGGGGGTCATGAACACTGAAGCTTTCTTT.

V usage is TRBV7-9 and J usage is TRBJ1-3; D is undetermined. The V gene's germline CDR1 is SEHNR and CDR2 FQNEAQ (reference sequence). The V and J ends lost 2 bases and 4 bases respectively, with 15 bases between them. This CDR3 spans 16 amino acids. The CDR3 spells CASSLSSGLAGNTIYF. Here the CDR3 DNA reads TGTGCCAGCAGCTTATCCTCCGGGTTGGCGGGAAACACCATATATTTT.

This chain uses TRBV5-4 with TRBJ2-3; 8 bases are shared with TRBD1. Per germline, CDR1 SGHNT and CDR2 YYREEE (reference sequence). Trimming cost V 4 bases and J 5 bases; bases outside gene matches: 12. This CDR3 contains 16 residues. The CDR3 DNA is TGTGCCAGCAGCGTGGAGACGACAGGGGCGGGAGATACGCAGTATTTT. Amino acid sequence: CASSVETTGAGDTQYF.

The CDR3 protein is CASSPDRLNTEAFF. The CDR3 nucleotides are TGTGCCAGCAGCCCGGACAGGCTGAACACTGAAGCTTTCTTT. The V and J genes are TRBV5-4 and TRBJ1-1; 7 bases align to TRBD1. The CDR3 runs to 14 residues. Germline V gene data show CDR1 as SGHNT and CDR2 as YYREEE (reference sequence). J was trimmed by 0 bases and V by 4 bases; bases with no gene match: 3.

The rearrangement joins TRBV19 to TRBJ2-2; D may be TRBD2 (6 bases). Trimming shortened V by 6 bases and J by 3 bases, and 11 bases separated the two germline ends. This CDR3 is built from 14 residues. From germline, CDR1 is LNHDA and CDR2 SQIVND (reference sequence). CDR3 in amino acids: CASSLPGDTGELFF. The CDR3 bases are TGTGCCAGTAGCCTGCCGGGAGACACCGGGGAGCTGTTTTTT.